The T cell receptor beta chain under discussion was sequenced for a study of blood T cell repertoires in COVID-19. Points on this clone: At one end, the junction sequence differs from germline, possibly due to a read error.

This CDR3 contains 14 residues. CDR1 and CDR2 (germline): LNHDA, SQIVND (reference sequence). Profiled with immunoSEQ multiplex PCR; TCRdb holds only in-frame clones, not every one. The profile shows over 150,000 clones, 76% of them singletons. The genes are TRBV19 and TRBJ1-5, with D unclear. Sequenced input: peripheral blood. The TCR comes from a woman older than 75 with acute or convalescent COVID-19. The CDR3 loop is CASSLERRNQPQHF. The CDR3 DNA sequence: TGTGCCAGTAGTCTAGAGAGGAGGAATCAGCCCCAGCATTTT.